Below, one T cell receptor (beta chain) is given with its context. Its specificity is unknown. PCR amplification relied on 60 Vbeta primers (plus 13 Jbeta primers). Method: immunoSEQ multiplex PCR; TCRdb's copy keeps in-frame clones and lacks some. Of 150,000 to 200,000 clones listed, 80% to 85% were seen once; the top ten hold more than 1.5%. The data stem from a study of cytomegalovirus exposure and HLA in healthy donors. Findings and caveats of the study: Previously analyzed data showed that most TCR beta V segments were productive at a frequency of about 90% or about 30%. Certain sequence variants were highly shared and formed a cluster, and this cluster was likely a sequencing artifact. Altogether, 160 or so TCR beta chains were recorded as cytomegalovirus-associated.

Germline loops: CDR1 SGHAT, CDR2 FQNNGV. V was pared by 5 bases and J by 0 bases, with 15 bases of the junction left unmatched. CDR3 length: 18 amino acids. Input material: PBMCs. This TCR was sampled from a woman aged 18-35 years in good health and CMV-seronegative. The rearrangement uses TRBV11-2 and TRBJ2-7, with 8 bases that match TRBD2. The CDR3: CASSPSARQRGISYEQYF. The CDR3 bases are TGTGCCAGCAGCCCGAGTGCCAGACAGCGGGGGATCTCCTACGAGCAGTACTTC. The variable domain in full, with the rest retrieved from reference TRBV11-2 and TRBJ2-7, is EAGVAQSPRYKIIEKRQSVAFWCNPISGHATLYWYQQILGQGPKLLIQFQNNGVVDDSQLPKDRFSAERLKGVDSTLKIQPAKLEDSAVYLCASSPSARQRGISYEQYFGPGTRLTVT.